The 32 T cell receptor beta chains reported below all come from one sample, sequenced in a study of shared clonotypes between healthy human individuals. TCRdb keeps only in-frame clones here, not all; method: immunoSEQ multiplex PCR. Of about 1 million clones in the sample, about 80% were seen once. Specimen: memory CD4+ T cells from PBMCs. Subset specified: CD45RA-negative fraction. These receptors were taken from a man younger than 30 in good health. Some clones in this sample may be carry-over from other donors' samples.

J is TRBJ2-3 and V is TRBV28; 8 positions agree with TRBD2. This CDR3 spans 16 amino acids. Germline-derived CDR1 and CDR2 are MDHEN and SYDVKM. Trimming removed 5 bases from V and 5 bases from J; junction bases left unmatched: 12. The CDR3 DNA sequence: TGTGCCAGCAGTCAAACCGGGACTAGATTTAGAGATACGCAGTATTTT. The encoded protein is CASSQTGTRFRDTQYF.

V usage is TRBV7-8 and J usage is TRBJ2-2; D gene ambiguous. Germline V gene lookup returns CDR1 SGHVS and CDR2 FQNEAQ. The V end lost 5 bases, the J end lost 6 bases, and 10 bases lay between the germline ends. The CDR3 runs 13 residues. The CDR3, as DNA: TGTGCCAGCAGCACCACCCGGGCCGGGGAGCTGTTTTTT. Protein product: CASSTTRAGELFF.

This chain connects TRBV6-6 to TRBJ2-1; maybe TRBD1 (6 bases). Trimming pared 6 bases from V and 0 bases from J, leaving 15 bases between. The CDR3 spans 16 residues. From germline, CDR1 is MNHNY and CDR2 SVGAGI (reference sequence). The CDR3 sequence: CASRARTGTSYNEQFF. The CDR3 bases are TGTGCCAGCAGGGCCCGAACAGGGACCTCCTACAATGAGCAGTTCTTC.

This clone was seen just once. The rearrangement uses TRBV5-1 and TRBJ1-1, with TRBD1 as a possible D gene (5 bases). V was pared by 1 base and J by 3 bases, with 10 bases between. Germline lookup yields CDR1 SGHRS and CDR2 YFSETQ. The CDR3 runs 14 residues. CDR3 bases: TGCGCCAGCAGCTTGTACCAGGGTGACACTGAAGCTTTCTTT. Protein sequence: CASSLYQGDTEAFF. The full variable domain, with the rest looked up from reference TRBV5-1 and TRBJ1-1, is KAGVTQTPRYLIKTRGQQVTLSCSPISGHRSVSWYQQTPGQGLQFLFEYFSETQRNKGNFPGRFSGRQFSNSRSEMNVSTLELGDSALYLCASSLYQGDTEAFFGQGTRLTVV.

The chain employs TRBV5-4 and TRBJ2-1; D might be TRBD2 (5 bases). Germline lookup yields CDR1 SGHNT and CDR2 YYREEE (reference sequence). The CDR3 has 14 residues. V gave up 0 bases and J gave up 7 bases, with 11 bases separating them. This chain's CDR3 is CASSLARTLNEQFF. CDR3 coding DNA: TGTGCCAGCAGCTTGGCCCGGACTCTTAATGAGCAGTTCTTC.

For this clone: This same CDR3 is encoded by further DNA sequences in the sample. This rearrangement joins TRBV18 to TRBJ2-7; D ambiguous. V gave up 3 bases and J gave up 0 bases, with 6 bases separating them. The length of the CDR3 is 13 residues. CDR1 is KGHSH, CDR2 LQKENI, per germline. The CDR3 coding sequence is TGTGCCAGCTCACCCCCTAGCTCCTACGAGCAGTACTTC. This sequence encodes CASSPPSSYEQYF. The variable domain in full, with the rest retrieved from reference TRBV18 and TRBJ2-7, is NAGVMQNPRHLVRRRGQEARLRCSPMKGHSHVYWYRQLPEEGLKFMVYLQKENIIDESGMPKERFSAEFPKEGPSILRIQQVVRGDSAAYFCASSPPSSYEQYFGPGTRLTVT.

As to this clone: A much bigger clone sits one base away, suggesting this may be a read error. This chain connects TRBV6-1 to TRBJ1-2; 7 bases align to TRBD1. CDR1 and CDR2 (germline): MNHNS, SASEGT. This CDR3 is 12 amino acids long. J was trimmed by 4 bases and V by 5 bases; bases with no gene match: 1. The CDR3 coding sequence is TGTGCCAGCAGTTCAGGGGGCTATGGCTACACCTTC. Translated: CASSSGGYGYTF.

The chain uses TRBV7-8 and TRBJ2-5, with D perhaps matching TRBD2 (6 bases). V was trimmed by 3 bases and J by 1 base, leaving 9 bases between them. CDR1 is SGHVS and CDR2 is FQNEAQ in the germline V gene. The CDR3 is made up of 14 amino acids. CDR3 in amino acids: CASSFAGTQETQYF. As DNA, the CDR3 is TGTGCCAGCAGCTTCGCGGGGACCCAAGAGACCCAGTACTTC.

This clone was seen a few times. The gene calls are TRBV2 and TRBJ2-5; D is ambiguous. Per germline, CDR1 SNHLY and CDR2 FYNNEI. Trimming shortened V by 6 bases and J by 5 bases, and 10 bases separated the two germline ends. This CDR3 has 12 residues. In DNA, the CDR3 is TGTGCCAGCAGCCAATATGAGGAGACCCAGTACTTC. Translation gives CASSQYEETQYF.

This chain's CDR3 is CASSLGRIPNYGYTF. The CDR3 DNA follows: TGTGCCAGCAGCTTAGGCAGGATACCTAACTATGGCTACACCTTC. The chain combines TRBV7-2 with TRBJ1-2; D unclear. The V gene's germline CDR1 is SGHTA and CDR2 FQGNSA. The CDR3 is 15 residues long. The V end was cut by 1 base, the J end by 0 bases, with 9 bases between.

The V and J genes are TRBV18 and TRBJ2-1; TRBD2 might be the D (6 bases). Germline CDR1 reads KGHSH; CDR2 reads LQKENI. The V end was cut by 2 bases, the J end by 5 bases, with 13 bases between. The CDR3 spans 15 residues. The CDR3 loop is CASSPGTGFNNEQFF. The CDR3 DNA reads TGTGCCAGCTCACCAGGGACTGGATTCAACAATGAGCAGTTCTTC.

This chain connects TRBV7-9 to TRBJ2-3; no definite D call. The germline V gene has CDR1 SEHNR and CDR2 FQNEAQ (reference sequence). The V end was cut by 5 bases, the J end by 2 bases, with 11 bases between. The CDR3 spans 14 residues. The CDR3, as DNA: TGTGCCAGCAGCCTCGCATTGAACACAGATACGCAGTATTTT. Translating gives CASSLALNTDTQYF. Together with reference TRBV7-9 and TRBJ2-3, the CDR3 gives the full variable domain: DTGVSQNPRHKITKRGQNVTFRCDPISEHNRLYWYRQTLGQGPEFLTYFQNEAQLEKSRLLSDRFSAERPKGSFSTLEIQRTEQGDSAMYLCASSLALNTDTQYFGPGTRLTVL.

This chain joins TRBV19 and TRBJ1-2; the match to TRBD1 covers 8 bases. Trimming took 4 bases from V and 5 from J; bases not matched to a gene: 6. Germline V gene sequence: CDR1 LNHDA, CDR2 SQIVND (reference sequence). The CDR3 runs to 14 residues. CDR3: CASSTFGQGYGYTF. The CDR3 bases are TGTGCCAGTAGTACCTTCGGACAGGGATATGGCTACACCTTC.

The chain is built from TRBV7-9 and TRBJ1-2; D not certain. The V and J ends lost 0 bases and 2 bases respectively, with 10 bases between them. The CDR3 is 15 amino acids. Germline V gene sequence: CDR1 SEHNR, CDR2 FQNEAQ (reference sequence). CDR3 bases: TGTGCCAGCAGCTTAGCGTCATCGGTGAACTATGGCTACACCTTC. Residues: CASSLASSVNYGYTF.

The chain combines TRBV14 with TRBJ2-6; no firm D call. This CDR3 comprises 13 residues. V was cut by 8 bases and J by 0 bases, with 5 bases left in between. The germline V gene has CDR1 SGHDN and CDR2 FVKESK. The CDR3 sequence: CASRNSGANVLTF. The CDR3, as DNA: TGTGCCAGCCGTAACTCTGGGGCCAACGTCCTGACTTTC.

The CDR3 is CASSLDPGTYGYTF. The CDR3, as DNA: TGCGCCAGCAGCTTGGACCCAGGGACCTATGGCTACACCTTC. The V gene is TRBV5-1, the J gene TRBJ1-2; D possibly corresponds to TRBD1 (5 bases). Looked up from germline, CDR1 is SGHRS and CDR2 is YFSETQ. The CDR3 consists of 14 residues. Trimming stripped 0 bases from V and 4 bases from J, with 10 bases between.

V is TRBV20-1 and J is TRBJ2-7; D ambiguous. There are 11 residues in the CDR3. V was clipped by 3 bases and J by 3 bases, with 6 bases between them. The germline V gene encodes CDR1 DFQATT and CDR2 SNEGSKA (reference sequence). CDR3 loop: CSARVIYEQYF. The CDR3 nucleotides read TGCAGTGCTAGGGTTATCTACGAGCAGTACTTC.

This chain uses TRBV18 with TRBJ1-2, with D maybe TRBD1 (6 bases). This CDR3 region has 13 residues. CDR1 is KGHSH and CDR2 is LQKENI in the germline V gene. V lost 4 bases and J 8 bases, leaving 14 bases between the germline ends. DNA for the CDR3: TGTGCCAGCTCACAGTCGACCAGGGGCGGCTACACCTTC. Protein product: CASSQSTRGGYTF.

CDR3 DNA sequence: TGCAGTGCAGGGACAGGGGAGGAAGCTTTCTTT. This gives the protein CSAGTGEEAFF. This chain uses TRBV20-1 with TRBJ1-1; 10 positions agree with TRBD1. V shed 6 bases, J shed 8 bases, and the junction held 3 bases outside the gene matches. Germline CDR1 and CDR2: DFQATT and SNEGSKA (reference sequence). The CDR3 extends over 11 amino acids.

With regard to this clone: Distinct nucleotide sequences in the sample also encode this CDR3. The CDR3 is CASSEGVNQPQHF. The CDR3 nucleotides are TGTGCCAGCAGTGAAGGTGTGAATCAGCCCCAGCATTTT. The rearrangement joins TRBV6-1 to TRBJ1-5; D call uncertain. Germline V gene data show CDR1 as MNHNS and CDR2 as SASEGT. This CDR3 comprises 13 residues. Trimming removed 1 base at V and 4 bases at J, with 5 bases between.

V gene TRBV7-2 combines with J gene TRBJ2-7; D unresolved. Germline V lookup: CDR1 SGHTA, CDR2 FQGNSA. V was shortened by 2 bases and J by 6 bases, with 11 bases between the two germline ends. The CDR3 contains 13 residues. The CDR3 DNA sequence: TGTGCCAGCAGCTTAAGGGCCCGTGCCGAGCAGTACTTC. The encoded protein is CASSLRARAEQYF. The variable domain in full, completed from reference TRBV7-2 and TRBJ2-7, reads GAGVSQSPSNKVTEKGKDVELRCDPISGHTALYWYRQSLGQGLEFLIYFQGNSAPDKSGLPSDRFSAERTGGSVSTLTIQRTQQEDSAVYLCASSLRARAEQYFGPGTRLTVT.

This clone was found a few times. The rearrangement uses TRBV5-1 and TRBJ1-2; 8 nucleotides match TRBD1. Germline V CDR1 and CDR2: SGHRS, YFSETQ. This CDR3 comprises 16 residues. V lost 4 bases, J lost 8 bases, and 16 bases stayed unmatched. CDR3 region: CASSPGQAGALGGYTF. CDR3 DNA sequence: TGCGCCAGCAGCCCGGGACAGGCCGGAGCCCTGGGGGGCTACACCTTC.

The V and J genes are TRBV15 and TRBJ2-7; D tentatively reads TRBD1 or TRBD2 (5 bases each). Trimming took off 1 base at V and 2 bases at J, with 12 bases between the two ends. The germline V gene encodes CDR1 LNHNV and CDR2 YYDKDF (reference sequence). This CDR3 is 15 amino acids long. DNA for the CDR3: TGTGCCACCAGCAGAGCTCGGGACGGACCCTACGAGCAGTACTTC. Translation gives CATSRARDGPYEQYF.

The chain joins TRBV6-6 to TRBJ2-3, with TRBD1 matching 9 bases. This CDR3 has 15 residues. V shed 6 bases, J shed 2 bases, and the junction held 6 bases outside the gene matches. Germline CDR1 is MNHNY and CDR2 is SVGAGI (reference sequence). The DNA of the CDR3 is TGTGCCAGCAGCCTACAGGGGGCCTACACAGATACGCAGTATTTT. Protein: CASSLQGAYTDTQYF.

The CDR3 loop reads CASSYGPSSGANVLTF. In DNA form, the CDR3 reads TGCGCCAGCAGCTACGGACCGAGCTCTGGGGCCAACGTCCTGACTTTC. The chain employs TRBV5-1 and TRBJ2-6; D not certain. The ends were cut back, 3 bases at V and 0 bases at J, with 10 bases in the middle. The CDR3 sequence is 16 residues long. CDR1 is SGHRS and CDR2 is YFSETQ in the germline V gene.

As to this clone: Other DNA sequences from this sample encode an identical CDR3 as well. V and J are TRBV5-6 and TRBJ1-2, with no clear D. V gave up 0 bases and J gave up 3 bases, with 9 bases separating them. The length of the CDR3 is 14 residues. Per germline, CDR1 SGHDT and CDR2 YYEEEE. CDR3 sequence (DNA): TGTGCCAGCAGCTTGGGTAGGGTGGACTATGGCTACACCTTC. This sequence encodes CASSLGRVDYGYTF.

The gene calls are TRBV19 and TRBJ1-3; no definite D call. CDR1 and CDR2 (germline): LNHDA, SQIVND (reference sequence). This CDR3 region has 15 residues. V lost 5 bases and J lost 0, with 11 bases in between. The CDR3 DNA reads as TGTGCCAGTAGTCCTCGACTCATCTCTGGAAACACCATATATTTT. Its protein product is CASSPRLISGNTIYF. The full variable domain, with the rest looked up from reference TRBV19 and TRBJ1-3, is DGGITQSPKYLFRKEGQNVTLSCEQNLNHDAMYWYRQDPGQGLRLIYYSQIVNDFQKGDIAEGYSVSREKKESFPLTVTSAQKNPTAFYLCASSPRLISGNTIYFGEGSWLTVV.

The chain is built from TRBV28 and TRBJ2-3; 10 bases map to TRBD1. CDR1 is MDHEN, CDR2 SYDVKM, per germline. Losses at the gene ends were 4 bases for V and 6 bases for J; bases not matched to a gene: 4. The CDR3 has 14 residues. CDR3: CASSWGQGSDTQYF. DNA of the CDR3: TGTGCCAGCAGTTGGGGACAGGGGTCGGATACGCAGTATTTT.

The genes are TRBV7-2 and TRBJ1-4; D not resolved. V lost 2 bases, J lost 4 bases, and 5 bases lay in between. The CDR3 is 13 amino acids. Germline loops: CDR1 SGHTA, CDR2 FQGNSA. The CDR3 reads CASSLTVNEKLFF. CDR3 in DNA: TGTGCCAGCAGCTTAACAGTTAATGAAAAACTGTTTTTT.

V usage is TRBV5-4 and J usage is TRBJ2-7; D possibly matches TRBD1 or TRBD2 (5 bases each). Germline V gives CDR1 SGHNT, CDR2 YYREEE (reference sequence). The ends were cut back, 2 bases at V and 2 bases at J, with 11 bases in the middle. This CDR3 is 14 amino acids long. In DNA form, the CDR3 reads TGTGCCAGCAGCTTTAGGGACGGTGCCTACGAGCAGTACTTC. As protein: CASSFRDGAYEQYF.

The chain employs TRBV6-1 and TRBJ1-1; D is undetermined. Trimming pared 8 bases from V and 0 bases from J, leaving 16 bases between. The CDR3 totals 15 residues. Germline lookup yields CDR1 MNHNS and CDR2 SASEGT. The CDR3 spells CASSSTRIMNTEAFF. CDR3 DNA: TGTGCCAGCTCCTCTACCAGGATCATGAACACTGAAGCTTTCTTT.

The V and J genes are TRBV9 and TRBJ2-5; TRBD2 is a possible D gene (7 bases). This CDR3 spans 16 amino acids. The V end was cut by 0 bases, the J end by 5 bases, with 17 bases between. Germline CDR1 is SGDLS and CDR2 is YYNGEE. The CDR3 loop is CASSVVPGTGGETQYF. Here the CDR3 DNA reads TGTGCCAGCAGCGTAGTCCCCGGGACGGGGGGCGAGACCCAGTACTTC.